These 32 T cell receptor beta chains originate from one sample sequenced in a study of human T cells and chemical hapten exposure. TCRdb re-analysed the RACE reads in MiXCR, keeping a single row per CDR3 protein. The table has about 190,000 distinct CDR3 sequences, approximately 26% seen once. Time point described: patch test 3, about 24 weeks after DPC sensitization. Specified treatment: therapeutic diphenylcyclopropenone sensitization with weekly scalp DPC. This specimen was whole blood, taken in connection with sensitization to the hapten diphenylcyclopropenone (DPC). Receptor source: a woman between 40 and 50 years old with alopecia areata. Some clones in this sample may be carry-over from other donors' samples.

This clonotype was detected only a few times. The chain couples TRBV3-1 to TRBJ1-6; D is unresolved. V was cut by 2 bases and J by 7 bases, with 6 bases left in between. CDR1 and CDR2 (germline): LGHDT, YNNKEL (reference sequence). The CDR3 is 13 amino acids. The DNA for the CDR3 is TGTGCCAGCAGCCAACTCGACAATTCACCCCTCCACTTT. It encodes CASSQLDNSPLHF.

This clonotype appeared a few times. The J gene is TRBJ1-5, the V gene TRBV30; unclear D gene. Trimming left V 5 bases short and J 0 bases short, with 8 bases between. Germline-derived CDR1 and CDR2 are GTSNPN and SVGIG (reference sequence). This CDR3 has 13 residues. In DNA form, the CDR3 reads TGTGCCTGGGCCCCGGATAGCAATCAGCCCCAGCATTTT. This translates into CAWAPDSNQPQHF.

The V call is TRBV6-5, the J call TRBJ1-5, with a possible D match to TRBD1 (5 bases). The CDR3 is 13 residues long. The germline CDR1 and CDR2 sequences are MNHEY and SVGAGI. V was pared by 4 bases and J by 9 bases, with 13 bases between. The CDR3 DNA is TGTGCCAGCAGTTCAGGGAGTTCTCGGCCCCAGCATTTT. Translation gives CASSSGSSRPQHF.

The sample holds a few counts of this clonotype. The chain uses TRBV28 and TRBJ2-1, with 10 bases fitting TRBD2. The CDR3 totals 16 residues. Germline CDR1 reads MDHEN; CDR2 reads SYDVKM. V shed 4 bases and J 2 bases; nucleotides not matched to a gene: 5. CDR3 nucleotide sequence: TGTGCCAGCAGTTCATCAGCGGGAGGGCCCTACAATGAGCAGTTCTTC. It yields the protein CASSSSAGGPYNEQFF.

This sequence joins TRBV7-3 and TRBJ2-3; 7 bases map to TRBD1. J lost 2 bases, V lost 5 bases, and 7 bases had no gene match. Germline lookup yields CDR1 SGHTA and CDR2 FQGTGA. This CDR3 comprises 15 residues. Here the CDR3 DNA reads TGTGCCAGCAGCCCCGGACAGGCCAACACAGATACGCAGTATTTT. It specifies CASSPGQANTDTQYF. Filled out from reference TRBV7-3 and TRBJ2-3, the complete variable domain reads GAGVSQTPSNKVTEKGKYVELRCDPISGHTALYWYRQSLGQGPEFLIYFQGTGAADDSGLPNDRFFAVRPEGSVSTLKIQRTERGDSAVYLCASSPGQANTDTQYFGPGTRLTVL.

This clonotype has a handful of counts. The rearrangement uses TRBV4-1 and TRBJ2-4; D unclear. The ends were cut back, 1 base at V and 0 bases at J, with 10 bases in the middle. The CDR3 length is 16 residues. Germline V gene lookup returns CDR1 MGHRA and CDR2 YSYEKL. The CDR3 here is CASSQALVLAKNIQYF. The CDR3 coding sequence is TGCGCCAGCAGCCAAGCTCTGGTCCTAGCCAAAAACATTCAGTACTTC.

The table lists this clonotype with a few counts. The CDR3 loop reads CASSLHENTEAFF. As DNA, the CDR3 is TGTGCCAGCAGTTTACACGAGAACACTGAAGCTTTCTTT. V usage is TRBV27 and J usage is TRBJ1-1; no definite D call. V lost 2 bases and J lost 1, with 5 bases in between. CDR3 length: 13 residues. Germline V gives CDR1 MNHEY, CDR2 SMNVEV (reference sequence).

This clonotype was detected only a few times. This chain connects TRBV20-1 to TRBJ2-1, with 9 bases lining up with TRBD2. This CDR3 is 18 amino acids long. Germline lookup yields CDR1 DFQATT and CDR2 SNEGSKA (reference sequence). V was pared by 0 bases and J by 2 bases, with 11 bases of the junction left unmatched. The CDR3 reads CSARDLYTSGRTYNEQFF. The DNA of the CDR3 is TGCAGTGCTAGAGATCTCTATACCAGCGGGAGGACCTACAATGAGCAGTTCTTC.

The CDR3 here is CASTLGLAGTGELFF. DNA of the CDR3: TGTGCCAGCACCCTGGGACTAGCGGGGACCGGGGAGCTGTTTTTT. This chain uses TRBV28 with TRBJ2-2, with TRBD2 identical over 13 bases. The J segment lost 5 bases and the V segment lost 7 bases, leaving 4 bases of the junction unmatched. From germline, CDR1 is MDHEN and CDR2 SYDVKM. The CDR3 runs 15 residues.

There are a few counts of this clonotype. CDR3 region: CASSQPTSGNYEQYF. CDR3 nucleotide sequence: TGCGCCAGCAGCCAACCGACTAGCGGGAACTACGAGCAGTACTTC. This chain connects TRBV4-1 to TRBJ2-7; 11 bases fit TRBD2. Trimming cost V 2 bases and J 3 bases; bases outside gene matches: 3. The V gene's germline CDR1 is MGHRA and CDR2 YSYEKL. The CDR3 loop spans 15 amino acids.

The chain joins TRBV27 to TRBJ1-1; weak D call: TRBD1 (5 bases). With 0 bases removed from V and 4 bases from J, the gap between germline ends came to 12 bases. The germline V gene encodes CDR1 MNHEY and CDR2 SMNVEV (reference sequence). The CDR3 loop spans 15 amino acids. The CDR3 here is CASSLSGGGGTEAFF. In DNA form, the CDR3 reads TGTGCCAGCAGTTTATCGGGGGGAGGCGGCACTGAAGCTTTCTTT.

This clonotype was counted between two and nine times. The chain couples TRBV7-9 to TRBJ2-2, with 7 nucleotides matching TRBD1. CDR1 SEHNR and CDR2 FQNEAQ come from the germline V gene (reference sequence). Trimming at V came to 7 bases and at J to 5 bases, leaving 7 bases not matched to a gene. The CDR3 consists of 14 residues. CDR3: CASIQPTGTGELFF. CDR3 sequence (DNA): TGTGCCAGCATCCAACCGACAGGGACCGGGGAGCTGTTTTTT.

This clonotype was counted between two and nine times. The chain carries TRBV7-8 and TRBJ1-1; tentatively, D is TRBD1 (6 bases). V was shortened by 5 bases and J by 7 bases, with 14 bases between the two germline ends. The CDR3 spans 13 residues. CDR1 and CDR2 from the germline V gene are SGHVS and FQNEAQ. The CDR3 is CASSPGTPNEAFF. The DNA of the CDR3 is TGTGCCAGCAGCCCCGGGACACCGAATGAAGCTTTCTTT. Drawing the rest from reference TRBV7-8 and TRBJ1-1, the complete variable domain is GAGVSQSPRYKVAKRGQDVALRCDPISGHVSLFWYQQALGQGPEFLTYFQNEAQLDKSGLPSDRFFAERPEGSVSTLKIQRTQQEDSAVYLCASSPGTPNEAFFGQGTRLTVV.

This clonotype has ten or more counts. The CDR3 DNA reads as TGTGCCAGCAGTTCCTGGGGGACAGATCAAGAGACCCAGTACTTC. Protein: CASSSWGTDQETQYF. V and J are TRBV28 and TRBJ2-5; 7 bases are shared with TRBD1. The CDR3 runs to 15 residues. The junction had 7 bases not matched to a gene; V was cut back by 4 bases and J by 2 bases. In germline, CDR1 is MDHEN, CDR2 SYDVKM.

This clonotype occurred many times. The chain is built from TRBV28 and TRBJ1-2; tentative D call: TRBD1 (6 bases). Deletions cut 5 bases from V and 8 bases from J, with 15 bases between. The CDR3 sequence is 13 residues long. CDR1 and CDR2 from the germline V gene are MDHEN and SYDVKM. The CDR3 nucleotides are TGTGCCAGCAGTACAACAGGGCGGGGCGGCTACACCTTC. This gives the protein CASSTTGRGGYTF.

This chain joins TRBV20-1 and TRBJ2-7, with D hard to call. The CDR3 extends over 12 amino acids. V lost 6 bases and J 5 bases, leaving 14 bases between the germline ends. Germline V gives CDR1 DFQATT, CDR2 SNEGSKA (reference sequence). The CDR3 sequence: CSAKEQGHEQYF. The CDR3 coding sequence is TGCAGTGCCAAGGAACAAGGCCACGAGCAGTACTTC.

The chain employs TRBV28 and TRBJ1-2; 8 nucleotides match TRBD1. V gave up 6 bases and J gave up 4 bases; unmatched junction bases: 4. There are 13 residues in the CDR3. The germline V gene has CDR1 MDHEN and CDR2 SYDVKM. This chain's CDR3 is CASSNGQGYGYTF. Here the CDR3 DNA reads TGTGCCAGCAGCAACGGACAGGGCTATGGCTACACCTTC.

This clonotype has just one count. This sequence joins TRBV6-2 or TRBV6-3 and TRBJ2-7, with D hard to call. The CDR3 has 12 amino acids. Trimming took off 6 bases at V and 2 bases at J, with 8 bases between the two ends. Looked up from germline, CDR1 is MNHEY and CDR2 is SVGEGT. The CDR3 protein is CASRTSTYEQYF. CDR3 bases: TGTGCCAGCAGGACCTCCACCTACGAGCAGTACTTC.

This clonotype was found a few times. The rearrangement links TRBV20-1 to TRBJ2-1, with 13 bases fitting TRBD2. With V trimmed by 6 bases and J by 9 bases, 14 bases remained unmatched. The V gene's germline CDR1 is DFQATT and CDR2 SNEGSKA (reference sequence). The CDR3 spans 16 residues. The CDR3 is CSAPPSTSGRYGEQFF. CDR3 in DNA: TGCAGTGCCCCGCCGTCGACTAGCGGGAGGTATGGTGAGCAGTTCTTC.

The chain links TRBV4-3 to TRBJ2-3, with D perhaps TRBD2 (5 bases). Trimming took 0 bases from V and 4 from J, leaving 11 bases between them. Germline V gives CDR1 LGHNA, CDR2 YSLEER. The CDR3 contains 15 residues. This CDR3 is CASSQDFLGADTQYF. The CDR3, as DNA: TGCGCCAGCAGCCAAGATTTTCTGGGAGCAGATACGCAGTATTTT.

The V and J genes are TRBV27 and TRBJ2-1, with D perhaps TRBD2 (6 bases). V was cut by 7 bases and J by 0 bases, with 10 bases left in between. Looked up from germline, CDR1 is MNHEY and CDR2 is SMNVEV (reference sequence). The CDR3 loop spans 14 amino acids. The CDR3 here is CASTGRSSYNEQFF. CDR3 bases: TGTGCCAGCACCGGGAGAAGCTCCTACAATGAGCAGTTCTTC.

In its sample, this clonotype was seen a few times. This chain joins TRBV29-1 and TRBJ2-5; D gene ambiguous. V gave up 4 bases and J gave up 4 bases, with 13 bases separating them. This CDR3 contains 13 residues. Germline loops: CDR1 SQVTM, CDR2 ANQGSEA. The CDR3: CSVVGLDLETQYF. DNA of the CDR3: TGCAGCGTTGTGGGTTTAGACCTAGAGACCCAGTACTTC.

This clonotype occurred a few times. The CDR3 reads CASSFMGNEQFF. DNA for the CDR3: TGTGCCAGCAGCTTCATGGGCAATGAGCAGTTCTTC. The V and J genes are TRBV7-2 and TRBJ2-1; D is unclear. The V end lost 3 bases, the J end lost 6 bases, and 6 bases lay between the germline ends. The CDR3 spans 12 residues. Germline values: CDR1 SGHTA, CDR2 FQGNSA.

Concerning this clonotype: One junction end does not reproduce the germline sequence, and a read error may be involved. Here the CDR3 reads CASSPLVGAELF. In DNA, the CDR3 is TGTGCCAGCAGTCCCCTCGTTGGGGCGGAGCTCTTT. The chain uses TRBV27 and TRBJ1-1, with a weak D call TRBD1 (5 bases). This CDR3 has 12 amino acids. Germline lookup yields CDR1 MNHEY and CDR2 SMNVEV (reference sequence).

The rearrangement uses TRBV6-2 or TRBV6-3 and TRBJ1-1; D remains ambiguous. This CDR3 has 13 amino acids. Trimming stripped 2 bases from V and 6 bases from J, with 10 bases between. CDR1 MNHEY and CDR2 SVGEGT come from the germline V gene. The CDR3 DNA follows: TGTGCCAGCAGTTACCCGACGGGGTCTGAAGCTTTCTTT. Translating gives CASSYPTGSEAFF.

The chain carries TRBV7-3 and TRBJ2-7; D gene unclear. With 7 bases removed from V and 0 bases from J, the gap between germline ends came to 16 bases. The V gene's germline CDR1 is SGHTA and CDR2 FQGTGA. The CDR3 is made up of 15 amino acids. The CDR3 loop reads CASNNNGSDSYEQYF. Here the CDR3 DNA reads TGTGCCAGCAACAACAACGGGTCGGACTCCTACGAGCAGTACTTC.

The chain has TRBV4-2 and TRBJ2-3, with D possibly matching TRBD2 (6 bases). CDR1 and CDR2 (germline): LGHNA, YNFKEQ. CDR3 length equals 16 residues. Trimming took off 2 bases at V and 5 bases at J, with 17 bases between the two ends. The CDR3 DNA follows: TGTGCCAGCAGCCAATCCTCGACTAGAGGTGAAGATACGCAGTATTTT. Translation gives CASSQSSTRGEDTQYF.

In this sample, this clonotype turned up a few times. V is TRBV7-2 and J is TRBJ1-2, with a tentative D call TRBD1 (6 bases). CDR1 and CDR2 from the germline V gene are SGHTA and FQGNSA. Trimming stripped 5 bases from V and 4 bases from J, with 11 bases between. The CDR3 covers 13 residues. Here the CDR3 reads CASSKGGVYGYTF. CDR3 coding DNA: TGTGCCAGCAGCAAGGGGGGAGTCTATGGCTACACCTTC.

CDR3 region: CATSGYNEQFF. The CDR3 DNA sequence: TGTGCCACCAGTGGCTACAATGAGCAGTTCTTC. V gene TRBV24-1 combines with J gene TRBJ2-1; D uncertain. CDR1 and CDR2 (germline): KGHDR, SFDVKD. CDR3 length equals 11 residues. The V gene lost 5 bases and the J gene lost 3 bases, with 1 base spanning the gap.

This clonotype was recorded at least ten times. The chain couples TRBV6-2 or TRBV6-3 to TRBJ2-7, with 10 bases fitting TRBD1. This CDR3 has 15 residues. CDR1 and CDR2 (germline): MNHEY, SVGEGT. The junction had 7 bases not matched to a gene; V was cut back by 6 bases and J by 2 bases. In DNA form, the CDR3 reads TGTGCCAGCAGAGCGATGGGACAGGGGACCTACGAGCAGTACTTC. Amino acids: CASRAMGQGTYEQYF.

This clonotype showed up just a few times. The rearrangement joins TRBV28 to TRBJ1-1, with D uncertain. Germline assignment: CDR1 MDHEN and CDR2 SYDVKM. The CDR3 contains 15 residues. Trimming stripped 5 bases from V and 0 bases from J, with 13 bases between. The CDR3 DNA is TGTGCCAGCAGTCGACGCGGACGGTTGAACACTGAAGCTTTCTTT. Its protein product is CASSRRGRLNTEAFF.

In its sample, this clonotype was seen many times. Here the CDR3 reads CASRTGLAGSNEQFF. The CDR3 DNA follows: TGTGCCAGCAGGACGGGACTAGCGGGAAGCAATGAGCAGTTCTTC. The V gene is TRBV6-5, the J gene TRBJ2-1, with 13 bases identical to TRBD2. This CDR3 comprises 15 residues. Germline V gene sequence: CDR1 MNHEY, CDR2 SVGAGI. After removal of 6 bases from V and 6 bases from J, the junction contained 5 bases not matched to a gene.